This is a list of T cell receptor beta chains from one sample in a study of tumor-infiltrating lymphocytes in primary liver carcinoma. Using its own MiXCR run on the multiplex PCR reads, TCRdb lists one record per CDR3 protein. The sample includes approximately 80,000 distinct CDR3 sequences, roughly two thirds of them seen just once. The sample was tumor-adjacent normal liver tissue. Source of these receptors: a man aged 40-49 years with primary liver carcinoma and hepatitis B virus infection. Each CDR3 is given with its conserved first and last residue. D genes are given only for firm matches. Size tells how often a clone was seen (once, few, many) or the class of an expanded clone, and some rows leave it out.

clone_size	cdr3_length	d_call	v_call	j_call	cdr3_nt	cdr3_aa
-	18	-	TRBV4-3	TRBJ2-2	TGCGCCAGCAGCCAAGCGAGGTCCCGGAGCTTAGAGACCGGGGAGCTGTTTTTT	CASSQARSRSLETGELFF
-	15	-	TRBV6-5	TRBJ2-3	TGTGTCAGCAGGACATCCTACTCAGGCACAGATACACAGTATTTT	CVSRTSYSGTDTQYF
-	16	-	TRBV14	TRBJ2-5	TGTGCCAGCAGCCTAGTTAAGTATACGTACCAAGAGACCCAGCACTTC	CASSLVKYTYQETQHF
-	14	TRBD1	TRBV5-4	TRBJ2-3	TGTGCCAGCAGCCGGGACAGCCAGCTGTCTACGCAGTATTTT	CASSRDSQLSTQYF
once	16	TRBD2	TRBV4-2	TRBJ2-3	TGTGTCAGCAGCCAAGGACTAGCGCCACGCACAGATACGCAGTATTTT	CVSSQGLAPRTDTQYF
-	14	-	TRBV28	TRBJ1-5	TGTGTCAGCAGTTTCAGTGGGGCGGTGCAGCCCCAGCATTTT	CVSSFSGAVQPQHF
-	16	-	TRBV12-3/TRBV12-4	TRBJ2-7	TGTGCCCGCAGTTTAATCGCGGGTCTCGGTCTCTACGAGCAGTACTTC	CARSLIAGLGLYEQYF
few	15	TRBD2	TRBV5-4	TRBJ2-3	TGTGCCAGCAGCCTTCTCCAGCGGGAGGGAGATACGCAGTATTTT	CASSLLQREGDTQYF
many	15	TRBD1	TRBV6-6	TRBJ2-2	TGTGCCAGCAAAGGGACAGGGCTGGGCACCGGGGAGCTGTTTTTT	CASKGTGLGTGELFF
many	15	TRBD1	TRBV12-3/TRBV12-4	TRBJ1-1	TGTGCCAGCAGTTCTACCGGGACAGGGGTGACTGAAGCTTTCTTT	CASSSTGTGVTEAFF
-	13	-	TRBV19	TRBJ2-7	TGTGCCAGTAGTGTCCGGGGCCCTTACGAGCAGTACTTC	CASSVRGPYEQYF
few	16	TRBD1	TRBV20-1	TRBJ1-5	TGCAGTGCTAGAGTACCTCCGGGACAGGGCAATCAGCCCCAGCATTTT	CSARVPPGQGNQPQHF
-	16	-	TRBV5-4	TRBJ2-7	TGTGCGAGCAGCAAAGACGGGGCTCACGGTGGCTACGAGCAGTACTTC	CASSKDGAHGGYEQYF
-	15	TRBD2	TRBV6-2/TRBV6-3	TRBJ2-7	TGTGCCAGCAGTTGCGGAGCGGGAGCATGGTACAAGCAGTACTTC	CASSCGAGAWYKQYF
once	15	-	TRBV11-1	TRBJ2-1	TGCGCTAGCAGGGAGGGGACAATCTTCTCCAATGAGCAGTTCTTC	CASREGTIFSNEQFF
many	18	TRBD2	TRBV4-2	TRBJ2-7	TGTGCCAGCAGCCAATACGGACTAGCGGGAATCGGGTCCTACGAGCAGTACTTC	CASSQYGLAGIGSYEQYF
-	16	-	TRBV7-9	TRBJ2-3	TGTGCCAGCAGCTCTGGGACCGAGGCGATGGGAGATACGCAGTATTTT	CASSSGTEAMGDTQYF
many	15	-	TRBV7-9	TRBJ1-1	TGTGCCAGCAGCCATGGAGGGGGGAGGCACACTGAAGCTTTCTTT	CASSHGGGRHTEAFF
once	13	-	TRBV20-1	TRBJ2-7	TGCAGTGCTGAACGAGGGATCTCCTACGAGCAGTACTTC	CSAERGISYEQYF
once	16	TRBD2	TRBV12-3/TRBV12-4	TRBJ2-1	TGTACCAGCAGTCCAGCGGGGACTAGCGGGATTGAGGAGCAGTTCTTC	CTSSPAGTSGIEEQFF
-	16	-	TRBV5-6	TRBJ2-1	TGTGCCAGGATCTTGGAGGCTAGCGCCAGCTGGGATGAGCAGTTCTTC	CARILEASASWDEQFF
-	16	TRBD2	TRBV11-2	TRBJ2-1	TGTGCCAGCAGCATAGAGCTCCTAGCGGGAATGAACCAGCAGCTCTTC	CASSIELLAGMNQQLF
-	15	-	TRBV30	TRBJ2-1	TGTGTCTGGAGTGGGTCTAGCCACACCAAGTATGAGCAGTTCTTC	CVWSGSSHTKYEQFF
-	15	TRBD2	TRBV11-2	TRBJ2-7	TGTGCCAGCAGCTTAGGTGGGGGGGTTAAATACGAGCAACACTTC	CASSLGGGVKYEQHF
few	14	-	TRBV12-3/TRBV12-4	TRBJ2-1	TGTGTCAGCAGTCCCCAGGGGCGGCGGAATGAACAGTTCTTC	CVSSPQGRRNEQFF
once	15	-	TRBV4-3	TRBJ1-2	TGCGCCAGCGGCCAAGATACGCGGGGGCCTCATGGCTGCACCTTC	CASGQDTRGPHGCTF
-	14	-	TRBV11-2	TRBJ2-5	TGTGCCAACAGCTTAAGCGATCTCCAAGGGACCCAGTACTTC	CANSLSDLQGTQYF
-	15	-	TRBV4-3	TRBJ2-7	TGCGCCAGCAGCCAAGACTGGGAGACTCCCCAGGAGCAGTACTTC	CASSQDWETPQEQYF
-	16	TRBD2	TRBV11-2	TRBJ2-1	TGTGCCAGCGACTTAGAGCTCCTAGCGGAAATGAATGTGCAGTTCTTC	CASDLELLAEMNVQFF
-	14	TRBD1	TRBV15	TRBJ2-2	TGTGCCACCACCAGCCGGGACAGAACCGGGGAGCTGTTTTTT	CATTSRDRTGELFF
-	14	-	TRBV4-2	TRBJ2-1	TGTGTCGGCAGCCTAGGGCACAGCGACGATGAGCAGTTCTTC	CVGSLGHSDDEQFF